This is a list of T cell receptor beta chains from one sample in a study of blood T cell repertoires in COVID-19. Method: immunoSEQ multiplex PCR; TCRdb's copy keeps in-frame clones and lacks some. The sample lists 350,000 to 400,000 clones, around 87% occurring once. The sequencing sample was made of PBMCs or T cells enriched from blood (not recorded which). Receptors originate from a man aged 40-50 years in a cohort exposed to, infected with or recovered from COVID-19 (not recorded which). CDR3s include the opening cysteine and the closing phenylalanine or tryptophan. A D gene is named only where the DNA matches it firmly. Clone size is stated in some rows and not others, as once, few, many or a class when expanded.

NA,TRBV19,TRBD1,TRBJ1-5,CASSSLRDRANQPQHF,TGTGCCAGTAGTAGCCTCCGGGACAGGGCCAATCAGCCCCAGCATTTT
NA,TRBV18,NA,TRBJ2-3,CASSPSEGRTDTQYF,TGTGCCAGCTCACCATCGGAGGGGCGGACAGATACGCAGTATTTT
NA,TRBV27,TRBD2,TRBJ2-1,CASSVLAGGPNEQFF,TGTGCCAGCAGTGTACTAGCGGGAGGCCCCAATGAGCAGTTCTTC
NA,TRBV11-1,NA,TRBJ1-1,CASSRVIQGIPEAFF,TGTGCCAGCAGCCGTGTTATACAGGGAATCCCCGAAGCTTTCTTT
NA,TRBV4-2,TRBD1,TRBJ2-5,CASSQDLRGTGLETQYF,TGTGCCAGCAGCCAAGATTTAAGAGGGACAGGGTTGGAGACCCAGTACTTC
NA,TRBV5-1,TRBD2,TRBJ2-7,CASSLVASGNEQYF,TGCGCCAGCAGCTTGGTGGCTAGCGGGAACGAGCAGTACTTC
NA,TRBV5-6,TRBD2,TRBJ2-1,CASSLTSVYNEQFF,TGTGCCAGCAGCTTGACTAGCGTATACAATGAGCAGTTCTTC
NA,TRBV28,TRBD1,TRBJ1-2,CASETGVNYGYTF,TGTGCCAGCGAGACAGGGGTGAACTATGGCTACACCTTC
few,TRBV2,TRBD2,TRBJ2-7,CASSEGSGSVVNEQYF,TGTGCCAGCAGTGAAGGTAGCGGGAGTGTTGTAAACGAGCAGTACTTC
NA,TRBV29-1,NA,TRBJ1-2,CSVEDERDISETF,TGCAGCGTTGAAGATGAGAGGGACATTTCGGAAACCTTC
NA,TRBV28,TRBD2,TRBJ2-3,CASSPMAGGGTDTQYF,TGTGCCAGCAGTCCCATGGCGGGAGGGGGCACAGATACGCAGTATTTT
NA,TRBV5-4,NA,TRBJ2-5,CVSSLDDRLGRETQYF,TGTGTCAGCAGCTTGGACGACAGGCTGGGGCGGGAGACCCAGTACTTC
NA,TRBV27,TRBD1,TRBJ1-2,CASSPTPGGIGYGYTF,TGTGCCAGCAGCCCAACTCCAGGGGGCATAGGGTATGGCTACACCTTC
NA,TRBV5-4,TRBD1,TRBJ1-4,CASSSKGQGSEKLFF,TGTGCCAGCAGCTCAAAGGGACAGGGGAGTGAAAAACTGTTTTTT
NA,TRBV18,NA,TRBJ1-1,CASSLEGWGNTEAFF,TGTGCCAGCTCACTTGAGGGTTGGGGGAACACTGAAGCTTTCTTT
NA,TRBV5-4,NA,TRBJ1-4,CASSLEGGREKLFF,TGTGCCAGCAGCCTGGAGGGAGGGAGAGAAAAACTGTTTTTT
once,TRBV3-1/TRBV3-2,NA,TRBJ2-1,CASSQTGTQNEQFF,TGTGCCAGCAGCCAAACAGGTACCCAAAATGAGCAGTTCTTC
NA,TRBV27,NA,TRBJ1-5,CASSPLDSAHQPQHF,TGTGCCAGCAGTCCGCTGGACAGTGCGCATCAGCCCCAGCATTTT
NA,TRBV7-8,TRBD2,TRBJ2-1,CASSSGLAGAREQFF,TGTGCCAGCAGTTCTGGACTAGCGGGAGCTCGAGAGCAGTTCTTC
NA,TRBV19,TRBD2,TRBJ2-2,CASSIGGSNTGELFF,TGTGCCAGTAGTATCGGCGGGAGTAACACCGGGGAGCTGTTTTTT
NA,TRBV28,TRBD1,TRBJ2-5,CASSFGGQGKGETQYF,TGTGCCAGCAGTTTTGGGGGACAGGGAAAAGGAGAGACCCAGTACTTC
NA,TRBV18,TRBD2,TRBJ2-7,CASSPPSSGSYEQYF,TGTGCCAGCTCACCACCCTCTAGCGGGAGCTACGAGCAGTACTTC
NA,TRBV3-1/TRBV3-2,NA,TRBJ1-2,CASSQGPNYGYTF,TGTGCCAGCAGTCAGGGCCCTAACTATGGCTACACCTTC
few,TRBV5-1,TRBD1,TRBJ1-2,CASTNYPDRVDGYTF,TGCGCCAGCACCAACTATCCAGACAGGGTTGACGGCTACACCTTC
NA,TRBV15,NA,TRBJ2-1,CATRSSYNEQFF,TGTGCCACCAGGAGCTCCTACAATGAGCAGTTCTTC
NA,TRBV5-6,NA,TRBJ1-1,CASSLGWTPILNTEAFF,TGTGCCAGCAGCTTGGGGTGGACACCCATTCTGAACACTGAAGCTTTCTTT
NA,TRBV28,TRBD1,TRBJ1-1,CASSQGDRDRAFF,TGTGCCAGCAGTCAAGGGGACAGGGATCGGGCTTTCTTT
NA,TRBV6-2/TRBV6-3,NA,TRBJ2-2,CASSYRGLNTGELFF,TGTGCCAGCAGTTACCGGGGGTTGAACACCGGGGAGCTGTTTTTT
few,TRBV15,TRBD1,TRBJ2-1,CATSRVDGTGDSYNEQFF,TGTGCCACCAGCAGAGTTGACGGGACAGGGGACTCCTACAATGAGCAGTTCTTC
NA,TRBV5-1,NA,TRBJ2-3,CASSQASTDTQYF,TGCGCCAGCAGCCAGGCCAGCACAGATACGCAGTATTTT
NA,TRBV14,NA,TRBJ2-3,CASSHWTTKDTQYF,TGTGCCAGCAGCCACTGGACAACGAAGGATACGCAGTATTTT
NA,TRBV20-1,NA,TRBJ2-1,CSAARGNEQFF,TGCAGTGCGGCCCGGGGCAATGAGCAGTTCTTC
NA,TRBV6-5,NA,TRBJ2-3,CATLRQGNTDTQYF,TGTGCCACCTTAAGGCAGGGAAACACAGATACGCAGTATTTT
once,TRBV3-1/TRBV3-2,TRBD1,TRBJ2-7,CASSHTGTGGDEQYF,TGTGCCAGCAGCCATACCGGGACAGGGGGGGACGAGCAGTACTTC
NA,TRBV25-1,NA,TRBJ1-3,CASSDMRKGNTIYF,TGTGCCAGCAGTGATATGAGAAAGGGAAACACCATATATTTT
NA,TRBV10-3,NA,TRBJ1-2,CAISESLGLAYGYTF,TGTGCCATCAGTGAGTCGCTGGGGCTCGCCTATGGCTACACCTTC
NA,TRBV4-2,TRBD1,TRBJ2-7,CASSQDLDRGLSYEQYF,TGTGCCAGCAGCCAAGACCTAGACAGGGGTTTATCCTACGAGCAGTACTTC
NA,TRBV10-1,NA,TRBJ2-1,CASSLSGGPYNEQFF,TGCGCCAGCAGTCTCTCTGGCGGGCCCTACAATGAGCAGTTCTTC
NA,TRBV5-4,NA,TRBJ1-4,CASSLKLGDNEKLFF,TGTGCCAGCAGCTTGAAGCTGGGCGACAATGAAAAACTGTTTTTT
once,TRBV28,NA,TRBJ1-1,CATLTLQGNTEAFF,TGTGCCACACTAACCCTACAGGGGAACACTGAAGCTTTCTTT
NA,TRBV18,TRBD1,TRBJ2-2,CASSPLGQGAGSTGELFF,TGTGCCAGCTCACCTCTTGGACAGGGGGCCGGTAGTACCGGGGAGCTGTTTTTT
once,TRBV28,TRBD1,TRBJ2-1,CASSQTGGSYNEQFF,TGTGCCAGCAGCCAGACAGGGGGCTCCTACAATGAGCAGTTCTTC
NA,TRBV6-5,TRBD1,TRBJ2-7,CASSRSGTGEYEQYF,TGTGCCAGCAGCCGCTCCGGGACAGGGGAGTACGAGCAGTACTTC
few,TRBV10-1,TRBD2,TRBJ2-7,CARTTEDLAGTYEQYF,TGCGCCAGAACCACGGAGGATCTAGCGGGAACCTACGAGCAGTACTTC
NA,TRBV19,TRBD1,TRBJ2-5,CASNPTGQETQYF,TGTGCCAGTAACCCGACAGGGCAGGAGACCCAGTACTTC
NA,TRBV12-3/TRBV12-4,NA,TRBJ1-1,CASASQGDTEAFF,TGTGCCAGCGCATCACAGGGAGACACTGAAGCTTTCTTT
NA,TRBV5-5,NA,TRBJ2-7,CASSLAGGHEQYF,TGTGCCAGCAGCTTGGCAGGGGGGCACGAGCAGTACTTC
NA,TRBV5-6,TRBD2,TRBJ2-3,CASSSLGEGRGDTQYF,TGTGCCAGCAGCTCCTTAGGGGAGGGAAGGGGAGATACGCAGTATTTT
NA,TRBV12-5,NA,TRBJ1-1,CASGLVSAEAFF,TGTGCTAGTGGTTTGGTAAGCGCTGAAGCTTTCTTT
NA,TRBV14,NA,TRBJ1-4,CASSHLERDPGEKLFF,TGTGCCAGCAGCCACCTCGAGCGGGACCCCGGAGAAAAACTGTTTTTT